These T cell receptor beta chains were read from a single sample in a study of regulatory T cells in long-lasting Graves disease. TCRdb called the multiplex PCR reads again in MiXCR, with one record for every CDR3 protein. This sample has fewer than 550,000 distinct CDR3 sequences, with around 15% found just once. The same specimen was also included in a second study, on T cells in Graves' hyperthyroidism and ophthalmopathy.

Here the sequenced sample was peripheral blood mononuclear cells (PBMCs), taken at new diagnosis, from a patient treated with antithyroid drugs. The source is a young woman with Graves disease. Both conserved end residues are part of each CDR3. D genes are given only for firm matches. Clone size is not always given. Where it is, it says once, few, many or a class for expanded clones.

d_call,clone_size,v_call,j_call,cdr3_aa,cdr3_nt
NA,many,TRBV12-3/TRBV12-4,TRBJ1-5,CASSLMASSNQPQHF,TGTGCCAGCAGTTTAATGGCAAGTAGCAATCAGCCCCAGCATTTT
TRBD1,many,TRBV18,TRBJ2-7,CASSPQGALYEQYF,TGTGCCAGCTCACCGCAGGGGGCGCTTTACGAGCAGTACTTC
TRBD1,few,TRBV18,TRBJ1-2,CASSPGTGNLNYGYTF,TGTGCCAGCTCACCCGGGACAGGGAATCTTAACTATGGCTACACCTTC
TRBD2,many,TRBV2,TRBJ2-3,CAIATSGSRFTDTQYF,TGTGCCATCGCCACTAGCGGGAGTCGGTTCACAGATACGCAGTATTTT
TRBD1,few,TRBV7-3,TRBJ2-3,CASSRGTASTDTQYF,TGTGCCAGCAGTCGTGGGACAGCTAGCACAGATACGCAGTATTTT
TRBD2,many,TRBV6-2/TRBV6-3,TRBJ2-7,CASRWVSGSQEQYF,TGTGCCAGCAGGTGGGTTAGCGGGAGTCAGGAGCAGTACTTC
NA,NA,TRBV4-1,TRBJ2-1,CASSQVTVPRGQFF,TGCGCCAGCAGCCAAGTGACAGTCCCTCGTGGGCAGTTCTTC
NA,many,TRBV28,TRBJ1-2,CASSPGDYGYTF,TGTGCCAGCAGTCCCGGAGACTATGGCTACACCTTC
TRBD2,few,TRBV27,TRBJ2-1,CASSFWTSGRPYSYNEQFF,TGTGCCAGCAGTTTTTGGACTAGCGGGCGCCCGTACTCCTACAATGAGCAGTTCTTC
TRBD2,few,TRBV20-1,TRBJ2-7,CSASPSGSYEQYF,TGCAGTGCTAGTCCTAGCGGGAGCTACGAGCAGTACTTC
NA,many,TRBV29-1,TRBJ2-4,CSVEPRTGIQYF,TGCAGCGTTGAACCTAGAACCGGCATTCAGTACTTC
NA,many,TRBV29-1,TRBJ1-1,CSVGRLNTEAFF,TGCAGCGTTGGGCGGCTGAACACTGAAGCTTTCTTT
NA,many,TRBV7-2,TRBJ2-2,CASSPANTGELFF,TGTGCCAGCAGCCCTGCGAACACCGGGGAGCTGTTTTTT
NA,many,TRBV6-1,TRBJ2-7,CASSVPGMSGGTHYEQYF,TGTGCCAGCAGTGTGCCGGGGATGAGTGGCGGGACGCATTACGAGCAGTACTTC
NA,few,TRBV27,TRBJ2-7,CASSLKYAWEQYF,TGTGCCAGCAGTTTAAAATACGCTTGGGAGCAGTACTTC
TRBD1,many,TRBV7-2,TRBJ2-7,CASSIIGTGGTYEQYF,TGTGCCAGCAGCATAATAGGGACAGGGGGTACCTACGAGCAGTACTTC
NA,NA,TRBV7-3,TRBJ1-3,CAGSLHNGNTIYF,TGTGCCGGCAGCTTACATAATGGAAACACCATATATTTT
TRBD2,NA,TRBV4-1,TRBJ2-7,CASSRTSGSREQYF,TGCGCCAGCAGTCGGACTAGCGGGAGCCGAGAGCAGTACTTC
NA,few,TRBV11-2,TRBJ1-1,CASSLFSVFMNTEAFF,TGTGCCAGCAGCTTATTCTCGGTTTTCATGAACACTGAAGCTTTCTTT
NA,many,TRBV13,TRBJ2-3,CASSFGGSSTDTQYF,TGTGCCAGCAGCTTTGGGGGGTCGAGCACAGATACGCAGTATTTT
NA,many,TRBV2,TRBJ2-7,CASSLNYEQYF,TGTGCCAGCAGCCTCAACTACGAGCAGTACTTC
NA,many,TRBV30,TRBJ1-2,CAWSVGRRYGYTF,TGTGCCTGGAGTGTCGGGCGAAGATATGGCTACACCTTC
NA,many,TRBV6-9,TRBJ2-1,CASSYSNYDNEQFF,TGTGCCAGCAGTTACTCGAACTACGACAATGAGCAGTTCTTC
TRBD2,NA,TRBV10-2,TRBJ2-7,CASSELAGGLSEQYF,TGCGCCAGCTCGGAACTAGCGGGAGGGCTGAGCGAGCAGTACTTC
NA,many,TRBV2,TRBJ1-1,CASDKGPMNTEAFF,TGTGCCAGCGATAAGGGGCCCATGAACACTGAAGCTTTCTTT
TRBD1,many,TRBV28,TRBJ1-2,CASSVGTGGHYGYTF,TGTGCCAGCAGTGTAGGGACAGGGGGCCACTATGGCTACACCTTC